This T cell receptor gamma chain was sequenced in a study of human gamma delta and Vdelta1 T cells. Overall study findings and caveats: Reportedly, Delta One T cells were polyclonal and broadly targeted acute myeloid leukemia.

This clone showed up just once. The antigen is not known. Possible read error: a much larger clone is one base away. V shed 0 bases and J 7 bases; nucleotides not matched to a gene: 3. This CDR3 is built from 12 residues. Germline-derived CDR1 and CDR2 are VTNTFY and YDVSTARD (reference sequence). TCRdb re-called clones from the PCR reads using CATT. This sample has around 4,500 gamma-chain clones, with 32% found just once. The sample taken for sequencing was Vdelta1 gamma-delta T cells from blood grown in culture (DOT cells). The source is a human donor in good health. The chain carries TRGV3 and TRGJ1 or TRGJ2. The CDR3 is CATWDRPYKKLF. The DNA of the CDR3 is TGTGCCACCTGGGACAGGCCCTATAAGAAACTCTTT.